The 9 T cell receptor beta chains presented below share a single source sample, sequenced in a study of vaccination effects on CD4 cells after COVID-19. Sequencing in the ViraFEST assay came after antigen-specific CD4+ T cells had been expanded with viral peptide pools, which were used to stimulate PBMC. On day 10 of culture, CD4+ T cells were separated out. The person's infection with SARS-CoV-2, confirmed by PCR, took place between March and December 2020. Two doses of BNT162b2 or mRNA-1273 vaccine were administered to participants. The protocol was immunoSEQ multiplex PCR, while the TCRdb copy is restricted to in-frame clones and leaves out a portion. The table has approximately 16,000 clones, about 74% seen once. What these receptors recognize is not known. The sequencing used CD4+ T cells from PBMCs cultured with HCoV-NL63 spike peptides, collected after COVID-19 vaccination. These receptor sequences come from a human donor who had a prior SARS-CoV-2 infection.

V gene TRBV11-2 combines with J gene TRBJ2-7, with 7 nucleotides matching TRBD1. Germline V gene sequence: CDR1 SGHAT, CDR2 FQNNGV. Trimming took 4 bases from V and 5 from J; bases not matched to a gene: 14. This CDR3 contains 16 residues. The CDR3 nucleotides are TGTGCCAGCAGCTCCAACCAGGGGGTTGTTACCGACGAGCAGTACTTC. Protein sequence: CASSSNQGVVTDEQYF.

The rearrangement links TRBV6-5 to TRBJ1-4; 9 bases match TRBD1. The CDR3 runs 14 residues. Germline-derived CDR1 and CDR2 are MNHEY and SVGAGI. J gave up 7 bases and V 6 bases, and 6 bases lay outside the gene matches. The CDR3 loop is CASRRTGGVEKLFF. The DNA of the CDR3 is TGTGCCAGCAGACGTACAGGGGGCGTTGAAAAACTGTTTTTT.

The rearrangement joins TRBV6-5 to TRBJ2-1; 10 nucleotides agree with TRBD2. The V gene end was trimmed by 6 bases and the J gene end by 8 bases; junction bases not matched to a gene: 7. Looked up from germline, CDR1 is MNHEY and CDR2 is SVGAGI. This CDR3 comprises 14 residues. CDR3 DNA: TGTGCCAGCAGCCTAGCGGGAGATCCCGATGAGCAGTTCTTC. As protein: CASSLAGDPDEQFF.

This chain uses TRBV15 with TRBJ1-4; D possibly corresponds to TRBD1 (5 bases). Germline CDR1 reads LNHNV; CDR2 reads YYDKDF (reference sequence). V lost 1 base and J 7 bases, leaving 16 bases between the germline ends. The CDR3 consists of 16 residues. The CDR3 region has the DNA TGTGCCACCAGCAGAGGTCTTGCGGGGCGTGCTGAAAAACTGTTTTTT. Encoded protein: CATSRGLAGRAEKLFF.

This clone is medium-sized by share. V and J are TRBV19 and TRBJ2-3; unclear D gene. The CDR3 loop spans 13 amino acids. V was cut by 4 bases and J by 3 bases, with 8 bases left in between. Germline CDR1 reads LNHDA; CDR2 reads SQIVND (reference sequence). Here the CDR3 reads CASSNLVTDTQYF. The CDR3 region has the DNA TGTGCCAGTAGTAATCTAGTGACAGATACGCAGTATTTT.

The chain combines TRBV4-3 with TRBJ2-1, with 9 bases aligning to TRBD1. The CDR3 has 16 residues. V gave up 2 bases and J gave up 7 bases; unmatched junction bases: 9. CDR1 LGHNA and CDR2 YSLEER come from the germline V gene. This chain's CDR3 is CASSQPTGGNQNEQFF. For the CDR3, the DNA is TGCGCCAGCAGCCAACCTACAGGGGGCAACCAAAATGAGCAGTTCTTC.

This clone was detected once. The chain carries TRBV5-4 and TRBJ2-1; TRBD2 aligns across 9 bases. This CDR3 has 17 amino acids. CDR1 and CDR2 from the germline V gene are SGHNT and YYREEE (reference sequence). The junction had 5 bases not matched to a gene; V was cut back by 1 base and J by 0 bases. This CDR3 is CASSLTSGLSSYNEQFF. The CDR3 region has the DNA TGTGCCAGCAGCTTGACTAGCGGGCTAAGCTCCTACAATGAGCAGTTCTTC. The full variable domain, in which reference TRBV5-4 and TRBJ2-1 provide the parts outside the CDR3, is ETGVTQSPTHLIKTRGQQVTLRCSSQSGHNTVSWYQQALGQGPQFIFQYYREEENGRGNFPPRFSGLQFPNYSSELNVNALELDDSALYLCASSLTSGLSSYNEQFFGPGTRLTVL.

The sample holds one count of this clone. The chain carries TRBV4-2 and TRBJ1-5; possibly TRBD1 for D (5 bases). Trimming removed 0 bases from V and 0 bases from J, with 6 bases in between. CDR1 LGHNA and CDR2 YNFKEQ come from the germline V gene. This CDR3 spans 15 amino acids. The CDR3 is CASSQEQVSNQPQHF. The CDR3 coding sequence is TGTGCCAGCAGCCAAGAACAGGTTAGCAATCAGCCCCAGCATTTT.

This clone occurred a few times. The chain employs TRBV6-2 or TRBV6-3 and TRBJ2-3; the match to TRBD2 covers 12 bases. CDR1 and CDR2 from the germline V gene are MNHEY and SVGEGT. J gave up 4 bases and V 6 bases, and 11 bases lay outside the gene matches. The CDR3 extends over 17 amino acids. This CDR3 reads CASSPLGLAGKPDTQYF. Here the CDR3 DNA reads TGTGCCAGCAGCCCCCTTGGACTAGCGGGAAAACCAGATACGCAGTATTTT.